Sequencing of this T cell receptor beta chain was carried out in a study of beta chain features in type 1 diabetes. Study-level findings and limits: The question left open here concerned HLA type influencing TCRB rearrangement. Highly expressing activated T cells could be over-counted with a cDNA template.

The sample holds many counts of this clone. The antigen is not known. Sequencing targeted expressed TCRB transcripts, as all isolated RNA had been reverse transcribed. Here immunoSEQ multiplex PCR was the method, and the copy in TCRdb shows in-frame clones only, minus some. The sample holds about 620,000 clones, 15% to 19% seen once. CDR3 length equals 14 residues. Trimming removed 6 bases from V and 6 bases from J; junction bases left unmatched: 6. Germline CDR1 is SGHDN and CDR2 is FVKESK. This chain links TRBV14 with TRBJ2-1; 9 bases fit TRBD1. The clonotype originates from a man between 18 and 35 years old in good health. Sequences were obtained from naive CD4+ T cells from blood. The CDR3 sequence: CASSRRQGVNEQFF. The CDR3 coding sequence is TGTGCCAGCAGTCGGAGACAGGGGGTCAATGAGCAGTTCTTC.